The rows below give T cell receptor beta chains drawn from one sample of a study of shared clonotypes between healthy human individuals. Sequencing was performed with immunoSEQ multiplex PCR; in TCRdb, only in-frame clones are kept and a portion is missing. The sample holds about 1.1 million clones, 75% to 85% seen once. What was sequenced was memory CD4+ T cells from PBMCs. The receptors originated from a man between 18 and 29 years old in good health. Some clones in this sample may be carry-over from other donors' samples. Both conserved end residues are part of each CDR3. A D gene is named only where the DNA matches it firmly. Clone size is stated in some rows and not others, as once, few, many or a class when expanded.

v_call	clone_size	d_call	j_call	cdr3_nt	cdr3_aa
TRBV5-6	.	TRBD1	TRBJ1-1	TGTGCCAGCAGTACTCCCGGGACAGGCAACACTGAAGCTTTCTTT	CASSTPGTGNTEAFF
TRBV28	.	.	TRBJ2-7	TGTGCCAGCAGTTTACATTCCAGCTCCTACGAGCAGTACTTC	CASSLHSSSYEQYF
TRBV7-2	once	.	TRBJ2-1	TGTGCCAGCAGCTTATGGGTGGGTAGGAATGAGCAGTTCTTC	CASSLWVGRNEQFF
TRBV2	.	.	TRBJ1-1	TGTGCCAGCATCTCCGACAGGATGAACACTGAAGCTTTCTTT	CASISDRMNTEAFF
TRBV18	.	.	TRBJ1-1	TGTGCCAGCTCAGAGGTACGGGGGATGAACACTGAAGCTTTCTTT	CASSEVRGMNTEAFF
TRBV9	.	TRBD1	TRBJ1-2	TGTGCCAGCAGCGTCCGACCCGGGACAGGGAGTGGCTACACCTTC	CASSVRPGTGSGYTF
TRBV7-3	few	TRBD1	TRBJ2-3	TGTGCCAGCAGCTTATACGGGACAGGGGGGAGAGATACGCAGTATTTT	CASSLYGTGGRDTQYF
TRBV6-1	.	TRBD1	TRBJ2-7	TGTGCCAGCAGTCAACAGGGGGGACCCTACGAGCAGTACTTC	CASSQQGGPYEQYF
TRBV4-3	.	.	TRBJ2-7	TGCGCCAGCAGCCAAGAACGGTCTGGCACGGGAGCTTTTCCCCACGAGCAGTACTTC	CASSQERSGTGAFPHEQYF
TRBV7-2	.	.	TRBJ2-7	TGTGCCAGCAGCTTAGCGCCCGTACCTACGAGCTACGAGCAGTACTTC	CASSLAPVPTSYEQYF
TRBV27	.	.	TRBJ1-5	TGTGCCAGCAGTTTCAGTCGGACGGCGGAGGGGCAGCCCCAGCATTTT	CASSFSRTAEGQPQHF
TRBV18	.	TRBD1	TRBJ2-5	TGTGCCAGCTCACCCGCGGGCAGGGGGCAAGAGACCCAGTACTTC	CASSPAGRGQETQYF
TRBV10-3	.	.	TRBJ2-5	TGTGCCATCAGTGAGTCCGGGGGGCGGGAGACCCAGTACTTC	CAISESGGRETQYF
TRBV5-4	.	.	TRBJ2-3	TGTGCCAGCAGCCAGGGGGTGGAGGGGCGACCTACAGGTACGCAGTATTTT	CASSQGVEGRPTGTQYF
TRBV4-2	.	.	TRBJ1-5	TGTGCCAGCAGCCGGGGGGGTAGCAATCAGCCCCAGCATTTT	CASSRGGSNQPQHF
TRBV7-2	.	TRBD2	TRBJ2-7	TGTGCCAGCAGCCCTCAGAGCGGGAGACGATCCTACGAGCAGTACTTC	CASSPQSGRRSYEQYF
TRBV19	.	.	TRBJ1-2	TGTGCCAGTAGTATAAACAGAGACTATGGCTACACCTTC	CASSINRDYGYTF
TRBV28	.	TRBD2	TRBJ2-5	TGTGCCAGCAGTTCCCGGGGCGGGAGAACCATGGAGACCCAGTACTTC	CASSSRGGRTMETQYF
TRBV5-1	.	.	TRBJ2-3	TGCGCCAGCAGCCCCAGGTATTTGAGGGGAGGTAGCACAGATACGCAGTATTTT	CASSPRYLRGGSTDTQYF
TRBV18	.	.	TRBJ2-1	TGTGCCAGCTCAAGCGACCGGGAAAACAATGAGCAGTTCTTC	CASSSDRENNEQFF
TRBV6-1	.	.	TRBJ1-2	TGTGCCAGCAGTGAAGCTCCCGGGGGAATCTATGGCTACACCTTC	CASSEAPGGIYGYTF
TRBV20-1	once	.	TRBJ2-7	TGCAGTGCAAACGGACACATAGAGCAGTACTTC	CSANGHIEQYF
TRBV7-9	few	.	TRBJ2-7	TGTGCCAGCAGCTTAGTGGGGGCCAGGGTCGAGCAGTACTTC	CASSLVGARVEQYF
TRBV5-1	.	TRBD1	TRBJ2-1	TGCGCCAGCAGCCCCGGACAGGAGTACAATGAGCAGTTCTTC	CASSPGQEYNEQFF
TRBV30	few	.	TRBJ1-1	TGTGCCTGGAGGGATAACATTCGACTGAACACTGAAGCTTTCTTT	CAWRDNIRLNTEAFF